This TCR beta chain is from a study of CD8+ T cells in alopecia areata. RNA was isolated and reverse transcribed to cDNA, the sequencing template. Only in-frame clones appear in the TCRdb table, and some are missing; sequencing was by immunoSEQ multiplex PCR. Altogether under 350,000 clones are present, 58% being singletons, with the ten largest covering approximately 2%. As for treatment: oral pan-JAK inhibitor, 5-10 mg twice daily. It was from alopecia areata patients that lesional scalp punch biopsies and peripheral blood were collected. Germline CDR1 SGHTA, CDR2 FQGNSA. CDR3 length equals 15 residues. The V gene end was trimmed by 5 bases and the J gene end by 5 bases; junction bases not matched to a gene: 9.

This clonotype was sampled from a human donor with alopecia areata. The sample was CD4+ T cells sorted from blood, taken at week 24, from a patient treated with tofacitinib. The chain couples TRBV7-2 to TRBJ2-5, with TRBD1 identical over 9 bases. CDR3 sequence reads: CASSPRQGGGETQYF. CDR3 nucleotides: TGTGCCAGCAGCCCTAGACAGGGGGGAGGGGAGACCCAGTACTTC.